This T cell receptor beta chain was found in a study of Ad26.COV2.S vaccination and SARS-CoV-2 variants. Profiling relied on immunoSEQ multiplex PCR, and the TCRdb table lists in-frame clones only, not all of them. The profile shows around 300,000 clones, 86% of them singletons. Per the germline V gene, CDR1 is SGHAT and CDR2 is FQNNGV. The junction had 11 bases not matched to a gene; V was cut back by 5 bases and J by 2 bases. The CDR3 covers 16 residues. This clone was seen more than once but under ten times. Treatment noted: 15 to 20 received Ad26.COV2.S at low or high dose, single or two shots; 5 received placebo; per-sample allocation not given. Samples analyzed were those drawn on day 63 after the first vaccine or placebo injection.

This chain links TRBV11-2 with TRBJ2-5; 7 bases align to TRBD1. This specimen was peripheral blood, taken in a trial of Ad26.COV2.S vaccine versus placebo. This clonotype originated in a person aged 18 to 65 who received the Ad26.COV2.S COVID-19 vaccine or a placebo. CDR3 amino acids: CASSELQGPIQETQYF. CDR3 in DNA: TGTGCCAGCAGCGAGCTACAGGGGCCAATTCAAGAGACCCAGTACTTC.